Listed below are T cell receptor beta chains from one sample, sequenced in a study of T cell changes during pregnancy in multiple sclerosis. TCRdb's copy holds only in-frame clones and misses some; the assay was immunoSEQ multiplex PCR. The data contain about 66,000 clones, about 91% of them seen just once; the ten biggest clones take up approximately 5.7%. The sample was CD8+ T cells from peripheral blood mononuclear cells, taken before pregnancy. Receptors originate from a female donor with multiple sclerosis, enrolled in a pregnancy study. Each CDR3 is given with its conserved first and last residue. The D gene is left open where the match is weak. Some rows have no size entry. The others give once, few or many, or a class for an expanded clone.

v_gene,len,j_gene,abundance,d_gene,CDR3nt,CDR3aa
TRBV30,15,TRBJ2-7,.,.,TGTGCCTGGAGTGTCCCTCTTGAAGGAGCCTACGAGCAGTACTTC,CAWSVPLEGAYEQYF
TRBV7-9,14,TRBJ2-7,.,.,TGTGCCAGCAGCTTATCATTAGGGGGGGACGAGCAGTACTTC,CASSLSLGGDEQYF
TRBV30,15,TRBJ1-6,.,.,TGTGCCTGGGGGTTCGGGGGAACATGGGGCGTTCCCCTCCACTTT,CAWGFGGTWGVPLHF
TRBV27,17,TRBJ2-7,.,TRBD1,TGTGCCAGCAGTCCGCTCTGGGACAGGGGAAGCTCCTACGAGCAGTACTTC,CASSPLWDRGSSYEQYF
TRBV6-5,12,TRBJ2-5,.,.,TGTGCCAGCAGCCCGAGCCGGTTGGCCCAGTACTTC,CASSPSRLAQYF
TRBV11-2,17,TRBJ1-1,.,TRBD1,TGTGCCAGCAGCCCCTGGACAGGACAGGGCCTTTTGACTGAAGCTTTCTTT,CASSPWTGQGLLTEAFF
TRBV4-2,14,TRBJ1-2,.,TRBD1,TGTGCCAGCGCAGGGGGATTGGATAACTATGGCTACACCTTC,CASAGGLDNYGYTF
TRBV7-3,16,TRBJ2-5,.,TRBD1,TGTGCCAGCAGCTTAGCAGGACAGGGCGGCCAAGAGACCCAGTACTTC,CASSLAGQGGQETQYF
TRBV19,12,TRBJ1-1,.,.,TGTGCCAGTAGTATTGGCCAAACTGAAGCTTTCTTT,CASSIGQTEAFF
TRBV4-1,17,TRBJ2-5,.,TRBD2,TGCGCCAGCAGCCAAGTATTTCTAGCGGGGTACCAAGAGACCCAGTACTTC,CASSQVFLAGYQETQYF
TRBV15,18,TRBJ1-6,.,.,TGTGCCACCAGCAGAGAGGGGGCGGGTATTCTTACAGGTTCACCCCTCCACTTT,CATSREGAGILTGSPLHF
TRBV6-1,13,TRBJ2-7,.,TRBD2,TGTGCCAGCAGCGGGGGGTTCTCCTACGAGCAGTACTTC,CASSGGFSYEQYF
TRBV27,16,TRBJ2-6,.,TRBD1,TGTGCCAGCGGCGTGGACAGGACCTCTGGGGCCAACGTCCTGACTTTC,CASGVDRTSGANVLTF
TRBV9,14,TRBJ2-1,.,TRBD2,TGTGCCAGCAGCACTAGCGGGGGGGCAAATGAGCAGTTCTTC,CASSTSGGANEQFF
TRBV29-1,11,TRBJ1-2,.,.,TGCAGCGTTGAACGGGAGAACGGCTACACCTTC,CSVERENGYTF
TRBV6-1,16,TRBJ2-5,.,TRBD2,TGTGCCAGCAGTGAGAAGCCTAGCGGGTGGGAAGAGACCCAGTACTTC,CASSEKPSGWEETQYF
TRBV6-1,15,TRBJ1-2,.,TRBD1,TGTGCCAGCAGTGAAGCGGGCAGGGGGCGGGAAGGCTACACCTTC,CASSEAGRGREGYTF
TRBV5-1,12,TRBJ2-1,once,.,TGCGCCAGCAGTTCAACGGGGAATGAGCAGTTCTTC,CASSSTGNEQFF
TRBV27,13,TRBJ2-1,.,.,TGTGCCAGCAGTCCCGGACTAACGAATGAGCAGTTCTTC,CASSPGLTNEQFF
TRBV5-6,14,TRBJ2-7,few,TRBD1,TGTGCCAGCAGCCTAAGGGGACAGGGCGGCGAGCAGTACTTC,CASSLRGQGGEQYF
TRBV4-1,14,TRBJ2-3,once,.,TGCGCCAGCAGCCTCGATAGCGGCACAGATACGCAGTATTTT,CASSLDSGTDTQYF
TRBV18,14,TRBJ1-1,.,.,TGTGCCAGCCAAAAGTCCGGGAGTGAAACTGAAGCTTTCTTT,CASQKSGSETEAFF
TRBV29-1,13,TRBJ1-2,.,TRBD1,TGCAGCGCCCCAGGGGGTGGTATCTATGGCTACACCTTC,CSAPGGGIYGYTF
TRBV11-2,18,TRBJ1-6,.,.,TGTGCCAGCAGCTTAAGAACTGAGGAGGAACGATATAATTCACCCCTCCACTTT,CASSLRTEEERYNSPLHF
TRBV7-9,13,TRBJ1-1,medium-sized,.,TGTGCCAGCAGCGCCGGGTCCCCCCAGCAGGCTTTCTTT,CASSAGSPQQAFF
TRBV6-5,15,TRBJ2-2,.,.,TGTGCCAGCAGTTACCCAGGTTCGGACACCGGGGAGCTGTTTTTT,CASSYPGSDTGELFF
TRBV30,13,TRBJ2-2,.,TRBD1,TGTGCCTGGACGGACAGGGGGACCGGGGAGCTGTTTTTT,CAWTDRGTGELFF
TRBV10-2,14,TRBJ2-7,.,.,TGCGCCAGCAGTGAAGCGGGCACTACCTACGAGCAGTACTTC,CASSEAGTTYEQYF
TRBV4-1,15,TRBJ2-1,.,TRBD2,TGCGCCAGCTCCAGTCTCTGGGGGGGTAACAATGAGCAGTTCTTC,CASSSLWGGNNEQFF
TRBV6-5,14,TRBJ2-3,.,TRBD2,TGTGCCAGCAGCGGCCTAGCGGGGGGAGATACGCAGTATTTT,CASSGLAGGDTQYF
TRBV5-1,15,TRBJ1-4,.,TRBD1,TGCGCCAGCAGCCCCGGACAGGGGGGTTTTGAAAAACTGTTTTTT,CASSPGQGGFEKLFF
TRBV7-2,13,TRBJ2-1,.,TRBD2,TGTGCCAGCAGCGGGGGGGAGTACAATGAGCAGTTCTTC,CASSGGEYNEQFF
TRBV6-5,15,TRBJ1-3,.,.,TGTGCCAGCAGTTATAGGGAGGAGGGTGGAAACACCATATATTTT,CASSYREEGGNTIYF
TRBV14,17,TRBJ1-2,.,.,TGTGCCAGCAGCCAAGCCCGGCCAGGCCGAGCTAACTATGGCTACACCTTC,CASSQARPGRANYGYTF
TRBV13,14,TRBJ1-1,.,TRBD1,TGTGCCAGCAGCCCAGGGGGTGAGAACACTGAAGCTTTCTTT,CASSPGGENTEAFF
TRBV7-6,15,TRBJ2-2,.,.,TGTGCCAGCAGCTCACGAAACAGAGACACCGGGGAGCTGTTTTTT,CASSSRNRDTGELFF
TRBV5-8,15,TRBJ2-3,.,.,TGTGCCAGCACCCTCGGGGTGCAGCCTACAGATACGCAGTATTTT,CASTLGVQPTDTQYF
TRBV20-1,11,TRBJ2-1,.,.,TGCAGTGCTAGCGGCGGCAATGAGCAGTTCTTC,CSASGGNEQFF
TRBV2,11,TRBJ2-7,.,.,TGTGCCAGCCAGGAATGGGACGAGCAGTACTTC,CASQEWDEQYF
TRBV23-1,12,TRBJ1-3,.,.,TGCGCCAGCAGTCAACCAGGCTACACCATATATTTT,CASSQPGYTIYF
TRBV27,12,TRBJ1-2,.,.,TGTGCCAGCAGACTGCCAGGGAATGGCTACACCTTC,CASRLPGNGYTF
TRBV19,15,TRBJ2-7,.,.,TGTGCCAGTATCCCCCGAGACAGGCGCGTGGGAGAGCAGTACTTC,CASIPRDRRVGEQYF
TRBV27,11,TRBJ2-7,.,.,TGTGCCAGCAGTCCGCGGAACGAGCAGTACTTC,CASSPRNEQYF
TRBV6-1,15,TRBJ1-1,.,.,TGTGCCAGCAGTGAAGTGGCAGGATGGAACACTGAAGCTTTCTTT,CASSEVAGWNTEAFF
TRBV27,15,TRBJ2-1,.,TRBD2,TGTGCCAGCACCATAGCGGGGGGGCCCTACAATGAGCAGTTCTTC,CASTIAGGPYNEQFF
TRBV18,15,TRBJ1-3,.,.,TGTGCCAGCGCTAGAACAGGACATACTGGAAACACCATATATTTT,CASARTGHTGNTIYF
TRBV27,14,TRBJ2-1,.,TRBD1,TGTGCCAGCAGTTCGGGACAGTTTAACAATGAGCAGTTCTTC,CASSSGQFNNEQFF
TRBV27,12,TRBJ1-6,.,.,TGTGCCAGCAGTACGCGAGGTTCACCCCTCCACTTT,CASSTRGSPLHF
TRBV19,11,TRBJ2-7,.,.,TGTGCCAGTATGGGGGGTAACGAGCAGTACTTC,CASMGGNEQYF